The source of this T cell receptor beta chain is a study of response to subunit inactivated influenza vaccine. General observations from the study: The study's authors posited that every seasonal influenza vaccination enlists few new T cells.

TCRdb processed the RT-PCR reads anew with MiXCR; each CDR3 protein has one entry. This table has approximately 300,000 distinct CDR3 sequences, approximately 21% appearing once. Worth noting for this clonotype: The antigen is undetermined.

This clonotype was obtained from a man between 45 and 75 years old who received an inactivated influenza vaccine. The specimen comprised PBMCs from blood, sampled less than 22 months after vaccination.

CDR3 amino acids: CSAGTSGQTGELFF. The CDR3 bases are TGCAGTGCTGGAACTAGCGGTCAGACCGGGGAGCTGTTTTTT. This chain links TRBV20-1 with TRBJ2-2; 8 nucleotides match TRBD2. The CDR3 loop spans 14 amino acids. CDR1 is DFQATT, CDR2 SNEGSKA, per germline (reference sequence). Unmatched junction bases numbered 7, after V lost 5 bases and J lost 5 bases.